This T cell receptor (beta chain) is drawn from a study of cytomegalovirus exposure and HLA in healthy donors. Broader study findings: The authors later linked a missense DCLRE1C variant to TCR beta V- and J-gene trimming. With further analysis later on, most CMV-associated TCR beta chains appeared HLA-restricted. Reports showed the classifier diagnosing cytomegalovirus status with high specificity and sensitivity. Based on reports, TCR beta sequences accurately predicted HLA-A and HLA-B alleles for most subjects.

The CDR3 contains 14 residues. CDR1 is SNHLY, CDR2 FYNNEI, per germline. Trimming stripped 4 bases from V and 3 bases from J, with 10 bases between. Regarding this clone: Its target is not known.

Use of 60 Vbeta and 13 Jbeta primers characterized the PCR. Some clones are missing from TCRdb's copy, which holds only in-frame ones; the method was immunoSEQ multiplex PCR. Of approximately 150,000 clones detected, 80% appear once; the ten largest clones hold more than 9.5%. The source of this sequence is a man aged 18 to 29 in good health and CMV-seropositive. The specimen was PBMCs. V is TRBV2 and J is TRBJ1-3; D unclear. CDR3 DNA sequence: TGTGCCAGCAGTGCTTTGGCGGTTGGAAACACCATATATTTT. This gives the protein CASSALAVGNTIYF.